This T cell receptor beta chain was found in a study of Graves' ophthalmopathy and Graves' hyperthyroidism (dated by TCRdb to the late 2010s). About the full investigation: Peripheral blood samples were taken at the time of initial diagnosis, before any treatment was given. TCR beta repertoire signatures were used to distinguish Graves' ophthalmopathy from Graves' hyperthyroidism and to predict progression to ophthalmopathy. In total, 135 blood samples were TCR-sequenced: under 45 ophthalmopathy, under 85 hyperthyroidism and some 17 hyperthyroidism-to-ophthalmopathy patients. A discovery set of 95 to 100 patients (roughly 43 ophthalmopathy, approximately 58 stable hyperthyroidism) was enrolled to explore V-J signatures distinguishing ophthalmopathy from hyperthyroidism. An independent validation cohort comprised roughly 20 hyperthyroidism patients and some 16 patients who later progressed from hyperthyroidism to ophthalmopathy. T-cell repertoires of thyroid tissue and blood were compared in five or six hyperthyroidism patients. After sampling, hyperthyroidism patients received methimazole starting at 30 mg daily, and ophthalmopathy patients received high-dose intravenous methylprednisolone. Summary of the overall study and its limitations: Among expanded thyroid clonotypes with frequency above 0.001, most also showed up in blood, which suggests that blood repertoires may reflect the thyroid immune response. Ophthalmopathy was separated from stable hyperthyroidism by the 13-signature model with 85% to 90% sensitivity and less than 82% specificity in cross-validation and with 80%/75% in the test set. In validation, the model predicted ophthalmopathy progression with about 71% sensitivity and approximately 72% specificity; fewer than 15 predicted patients were CT-confirmed with GO in a median of 6.5 months. No statistical method was used to predetermine the sample size, and group allocation was not hidden from the investigators.

On this clonotype: Its cognate antigen has yet to be identified. No base quality values were provided; no much bigger clone lies one nucleotide off.

For repertoire sequencing, TCR beta CDR3 regions were amplified from RNA transcripts. The first round of RT-PCR was done with HTBI primers and the Qiagen OneStep RT-PCR kit, and was followed by a second round of multiplex PCR, then size selection and purification. Sequencing of the libraries was carried out on an Illumina HiSeq2000 in paired-end mode with 100 bp reads. The study's own analysis went as follows. SOAPnuke was used to process the reads, removing any read that contained adapters or uncalled bases, had a mean Phred below 15, or lacked an exact match to the constant primer or identifier. COPE v1.2.5 was used to merge the high-quality paired reads. Each unique nucleotide sequence was treated as a clonotype, and MiTCR v1.1 was used to align the clonotypes to the IMGT TRB V, D and J references. The analysis was limited to V-J combinations with a frequency above 0.0001, which together covered 99.2% of repertoires. For each V-J combination, a TCR clonal expansion and chaos score was defined as F50 clonal expansion divided by the chaos observed in the TCRdist matrix. Features were reduced by Welch's t-statistics and random forest to roughly 14 V-J combinations, which fed a naive Bayes classifier. Thyroid-blood repertoire similarity was quantified with the Morisita-Horn index. TCRdb's own reprocessing of the public reads used fastp at Q25 and MiXCR and kept productive beta chains. Rows are unified per CDR3 protein, each entry keeping the most common DNA and genes. Clone size and V and J calls follow TCRdb, not the original study. The sample table shows 600,000 to 700,000 distinct CDR3 sequences, and about two fifths are seen once. More than 2.5% of the sample belongs to the ten largest clones.

The CDR3 numbers 14 residues from cysteine through phenylalanine. Just CDR3 DNA is preserved here, 42 bases in frame from base 1. CDR1 and CDR2 are drawn from the germline V gene: SNHLY, FYNNEI. V loses 6 bases, J loses 4 bases, and the germline ends lie 13 bases apart. Patients with ophthalmopathy had moderately to severely active disease, with a Clinical Activity Score of 3 or more, a NOSPECS grade of 4 or more, and a disease duration of less than 3 months. Patients with other autoimmune diseases, uncontrolled infections, pregnancy or lactation were excluded from the study. Clinical symptoms, serum thyroxine, TRAb, thyroid ultrasound and orbital computed tomography formed the basis of the diagnosis. PBMCs were isolated from about 10 ml of fresh peripheral blood by Ficoll-Paque density gradient centrifugation. Trizol reagent was used to extract the total RNA, and its quality was then checked on an Agilent 2100 Bioanalyzer.

The chain uses TRBV2 and TRBJ2-1; the D segment is perhaps TRBD1 or TRBD2, each sharing 5 matched bases. Sequenced: peripheral blood. The receptor's source is an adult man with Graves' ophthalmopathy. The bases read TGTGCCAGCAGCCCAAGTGGGGGATACAATGAGCAGTTCTTC. It is translated as CASSPSGGYNEQFF.